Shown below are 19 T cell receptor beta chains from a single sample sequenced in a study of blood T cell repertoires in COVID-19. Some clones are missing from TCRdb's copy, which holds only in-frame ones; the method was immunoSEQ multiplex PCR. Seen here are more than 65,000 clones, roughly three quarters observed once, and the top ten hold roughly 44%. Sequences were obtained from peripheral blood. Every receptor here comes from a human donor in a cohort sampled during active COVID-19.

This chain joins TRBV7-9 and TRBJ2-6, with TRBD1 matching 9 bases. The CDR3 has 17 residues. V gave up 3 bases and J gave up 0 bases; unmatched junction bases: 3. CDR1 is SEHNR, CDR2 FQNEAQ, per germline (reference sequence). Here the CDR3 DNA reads TGTGCCAGCAGCTTCGGGACAGGGAACTCTGGGGCCAACGTCCTGACTTTC. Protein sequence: CASSFGTGNSGANVLTF.

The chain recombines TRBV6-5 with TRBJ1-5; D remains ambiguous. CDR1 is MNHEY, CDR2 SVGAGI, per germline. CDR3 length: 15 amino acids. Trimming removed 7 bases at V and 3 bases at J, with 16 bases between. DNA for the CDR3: TGTGCCAGCATCCCAAGTGGCGGGCACAATCAGCCCCAGCATTTT. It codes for CASIPSGGHNQPQHF.

This chain's CDR3 is CASSPPEVIEQFF. CDR3 nucleotides: TGTGCCAGCTCACCACCGGAGGTGATCGAGCAGTTCTTC. The J gene is TRBJ2-1, the V gene TRBV18; tentative D call: TRBD2 (5 bases). The CDR3 length is 13 residues. The V end was cut by 0 bases, the J end by 10 bases, with 10 bases between. In germline, CDR1 is KGHSH, CDR2 LQKENI. Based on the CDR3 plus reference TRBV18 and TRBJ2-1, the full variable domain is NAGVMQNPRHLVRRRGQEARLRCSPMKGHSHVYWYRQLPEEGLKFMVYLQKENIIDESGMPKERFSAEFPKEGPSILRIQQVVRGDSAAYFCASSPPEVIEQFFGPGTRLTVL.

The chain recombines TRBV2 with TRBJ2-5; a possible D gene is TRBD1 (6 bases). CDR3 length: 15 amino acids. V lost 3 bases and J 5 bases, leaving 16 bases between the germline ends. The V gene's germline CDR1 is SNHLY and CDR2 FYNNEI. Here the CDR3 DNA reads TGTGCCAGCAGTGATCCTGGGGGCGCCGGGGAGACCCAGTACTTC. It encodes CASSDPGGAGETQYF. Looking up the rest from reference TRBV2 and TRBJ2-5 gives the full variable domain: EPEVTQTPSHQVTQMGQEVILRCVPISNHLYFYWYRQILGQKVEFLVSFYNNEISEKSEIFDDQFSVERPDGSNFTLKIRSTKLEDSAMYFCASSDPGGAGETQYFGPGTRLLVL.

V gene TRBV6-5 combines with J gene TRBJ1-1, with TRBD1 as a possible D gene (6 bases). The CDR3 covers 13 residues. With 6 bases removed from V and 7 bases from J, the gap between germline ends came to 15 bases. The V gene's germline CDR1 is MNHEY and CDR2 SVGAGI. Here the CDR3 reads CASRNRDRGEAFF. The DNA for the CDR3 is TGTGCCAGCAGGAACAGGGATAGGGGTGAAGCTTTCTTT.

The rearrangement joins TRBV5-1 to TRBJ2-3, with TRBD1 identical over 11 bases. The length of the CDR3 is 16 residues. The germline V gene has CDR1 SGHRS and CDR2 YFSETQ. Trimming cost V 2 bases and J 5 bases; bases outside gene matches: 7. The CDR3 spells CASSFNGQGAVDTQYF. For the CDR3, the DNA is TGCGCCAGCAGCTTTAACGGACAGGGGGCGGTAGATACGCAGTATTTT.

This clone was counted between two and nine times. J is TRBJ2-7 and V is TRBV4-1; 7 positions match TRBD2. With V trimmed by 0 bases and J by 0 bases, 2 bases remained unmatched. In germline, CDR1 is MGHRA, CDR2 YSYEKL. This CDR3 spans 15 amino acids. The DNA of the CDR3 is TGCGCCAGCAGCCAAGAGGGGGGGTTCTCCTACGAGCAGTACTTC. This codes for CASSQEGGFSYEQYF.

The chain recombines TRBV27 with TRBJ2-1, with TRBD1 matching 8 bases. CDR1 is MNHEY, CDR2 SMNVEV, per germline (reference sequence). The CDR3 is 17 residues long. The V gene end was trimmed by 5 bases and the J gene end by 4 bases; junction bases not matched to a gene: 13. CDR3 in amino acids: CASSILGTGLLYNEQFF. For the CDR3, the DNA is TGTGCCAGCAGTATACTTGGGACAGGTCTTCTTTACAATGAGCAGTTCTTC.

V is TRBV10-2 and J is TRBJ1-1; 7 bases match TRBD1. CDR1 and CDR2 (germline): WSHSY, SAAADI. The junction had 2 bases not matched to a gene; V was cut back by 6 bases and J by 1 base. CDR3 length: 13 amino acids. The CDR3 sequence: CASSGQENTEAFF. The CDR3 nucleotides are TGCGCCAGCAGCGGACAGGAGAACACTGAAGCTTTCTTT.

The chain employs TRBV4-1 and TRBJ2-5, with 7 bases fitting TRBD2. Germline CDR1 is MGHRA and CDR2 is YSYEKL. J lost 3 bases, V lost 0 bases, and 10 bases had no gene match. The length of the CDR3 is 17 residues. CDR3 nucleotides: TGCGCCAGCAGCCAAGATTACAGGACTAGAGGAAAAGAGACCCAGTACTTC. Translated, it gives CASSQDYRTRGKETQYF.

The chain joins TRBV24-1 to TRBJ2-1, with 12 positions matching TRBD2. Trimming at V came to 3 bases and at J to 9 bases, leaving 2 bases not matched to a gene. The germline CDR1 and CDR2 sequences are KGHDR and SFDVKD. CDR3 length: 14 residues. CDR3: CATSDGGLAGEQFF. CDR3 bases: TGTGCCACCAGTGATGGGGGACTAGCGGGTGAGCAGTTCTTC.

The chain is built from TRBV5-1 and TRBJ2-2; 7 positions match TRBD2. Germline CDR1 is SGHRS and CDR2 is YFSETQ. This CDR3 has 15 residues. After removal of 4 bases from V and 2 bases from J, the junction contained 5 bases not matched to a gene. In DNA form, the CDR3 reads TGCGCCAGCAGCCCGACTAGCCAAAACACCGGGGAGCTGTTTTTT. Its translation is CASSPTSQNTGELFF.

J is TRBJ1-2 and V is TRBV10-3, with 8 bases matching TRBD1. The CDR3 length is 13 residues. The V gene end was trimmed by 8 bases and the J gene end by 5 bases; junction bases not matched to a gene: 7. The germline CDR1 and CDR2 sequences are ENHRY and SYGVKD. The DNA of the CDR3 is TGTGCCATCCTTGGACAGGGATCGTATGGCTACACCTTC. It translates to CAILGQGSYGYTF.

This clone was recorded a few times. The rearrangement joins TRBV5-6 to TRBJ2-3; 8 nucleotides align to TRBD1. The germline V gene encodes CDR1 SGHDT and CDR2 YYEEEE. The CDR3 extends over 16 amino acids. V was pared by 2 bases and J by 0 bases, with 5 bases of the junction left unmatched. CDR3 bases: TGTGCCAGCAGCTTTTATCAGGGGGCCAGCACAGATACGCAGTATTTT. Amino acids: CASSFYQGASTDTQYF. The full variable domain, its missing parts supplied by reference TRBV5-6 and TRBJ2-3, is DAGVTQSPTHLIKTRGQQVTLRCSPKSGHDTVSWYQQALGQGPQFIFQYYEEEERQRGNFPDRFSGHQFPNYSSELNVNALLLGDSALYLCASSFYQGASTDTQYFGPGTRLTVL.

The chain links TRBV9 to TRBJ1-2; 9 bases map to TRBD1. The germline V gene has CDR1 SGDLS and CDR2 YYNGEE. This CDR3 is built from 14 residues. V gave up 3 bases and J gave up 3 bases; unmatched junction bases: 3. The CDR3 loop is CASSGWDRDYGYTF. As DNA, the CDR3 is TGTGCCAGCAGCGGATGGGACAGGGACTATGGCTACACCTTC.

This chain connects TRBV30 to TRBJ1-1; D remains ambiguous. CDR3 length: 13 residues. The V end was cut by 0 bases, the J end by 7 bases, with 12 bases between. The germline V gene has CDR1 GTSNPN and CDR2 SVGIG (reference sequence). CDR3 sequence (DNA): TGTGCCTGGAGTGTTAGCCGGGAATTTGAAGCTTTCTTT. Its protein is CAWSVSREFEAFF.

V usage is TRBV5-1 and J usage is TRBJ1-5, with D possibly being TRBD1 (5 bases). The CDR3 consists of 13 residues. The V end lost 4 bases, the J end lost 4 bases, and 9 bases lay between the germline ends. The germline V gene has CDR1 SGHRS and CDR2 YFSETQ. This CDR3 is CASSPEGNQPQHF. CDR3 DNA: TGCGCCAGCAGCCCGGAGGGGAATCAGCCCCAGCATTTT.

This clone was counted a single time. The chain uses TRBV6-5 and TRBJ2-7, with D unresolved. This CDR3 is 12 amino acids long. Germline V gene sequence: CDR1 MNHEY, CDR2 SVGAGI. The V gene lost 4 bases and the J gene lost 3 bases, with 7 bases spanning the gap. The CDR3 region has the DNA TGTGCCAGCAGTTTGAGGAGCTACGAGCAGTACTTC. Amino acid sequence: CASSLRSYEQYF.

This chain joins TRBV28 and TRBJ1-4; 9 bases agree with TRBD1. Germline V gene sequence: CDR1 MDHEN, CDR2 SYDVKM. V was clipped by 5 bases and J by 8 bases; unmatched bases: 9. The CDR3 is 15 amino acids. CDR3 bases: TGTGCCAGCAGTGGAATAGGGACAGGGACCGAAAAACTGTTTTTT. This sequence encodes CASSGIGTGTEKLFF.